This TCR beta chain was recorded in a study of control samples from healthy donors and cancer patients. Trimming pared 4 bases from V and 9 bases from J, leaving 13 bases between. Germline CDR1 and CDR2: SGHDT and YYEEEE. The CDR3 consists of 12 residues. Produced via immunoSEQ multiplex PCR; TCRdb's table is partial and in-frame only. The sample shows over 200,000 clones, roughly 82% of them seen only once. The chain couples TRBV5-6 to TRBJ1-1; no clear D. The sequencing input was PBMCs. The receptor was isolated from an older woman with lung cancer. Written as DNA, the CDR3 is TGTGCCAGCAGCCAGACCCCTTCTAAAGCTTTCTTT. Residues: CASSQTPSKAFF.